This entry lists 15 T cell receptor beta chains sequenced from one sample in a study of PD-L1 blockade in urothelial cancer. Time point in this sample: pretreatment peripheral blood. TCRdb keeps only in-frame clones here, not all; method: immunoSEQ multiplex PCR. The sample lists fewer than 40,000 clones, roughly 92% seen once, with approximately 10% in the top ten. Source: PBMCs, taken around atezolizumab (anti-PD-L1) treatment. These receptor sequences come from a woman aged 55-69 years with urothelial cancer.

This clone was counted a single time. The CDR3 reads CSVKTGTGASYEQYF. The CDR3 bases are TGCAGCGTTAAAACCGGGACAGGGGCTTCCTACGAGCAGTACTTC. The chain joins TRBV29-1 to TRBJ2-7; TRBD1 aligns across 10 bases. This CDR3 region has 15 residues. Germline CDR1 SQVTM, CDR2 ANQGSEA. The trim removed 5 bases at V and 1 base at J, leaving 8 bases unmatched.

The chain links TRBV18 to TRBJ2-2; D gene uncertain. Germline V lookup: CDR1 KGHSH, CDR2 LQKENI. Between the trimmed V and J ends, which lost 3 bases and 4 bases, there was a span of 6 bases. CDR3 size: 13 residues. The CDR3 region is CASSPRVTGELFF. In DNA form, the CDR3 reads TGTGCCAGCTCACCTCGGGTCACCGGGGAGCTGTTTTTT.

The rearrangement uses TRBV28 and TRBJ2-3, with 10 bases identical to TRBD1. The CDR3 is 16 residues long. Per the germline V gene, CDR1 is MDHEN and CDR2 is SYDVKM. V gave up 7 bases and J gave up 1 base; unmatched junction bases: 8. The chain's CDR3 is CASTLRDRGRTDTQYF. Here the CDR3 DNA reads TGTGCCAGCACTCTCCGGGACAGGGGACGCACAGATACGCAGTATTTT.

The rearrangement uses TRBV10-3 and TRBJ2-7, with 9 nucleotides matching TRBD2. Losses at the gene ends were 3 bases for V and 6 bases for J; bases not matched to a gene: 6. This CDR3 is 14 amino acids long. Germline CDR1 and CDR2: ENHRY and SYGVKD. The DNA of the CDR3 is TGTGCCATCAGTGACGCGGGAGGGCCCGGCGAGCAGTACTTC. Residues: CAISDAGGPGEQYF.

The CDR3 region has the DNA TGTGCCAGCAGTTCGCAGGGGGCGGGCACCGGGGAGCTGTTTTTT. This codes for CASSSQGAGTGELFF. This chain uses TRBV2 with TRBJ2-2; 8 bases align to TRBD1. V lost 5 bases and J lost 4; bases outside the gene matches: 6. The CDR3 has 15 amino acids. Germline V gives CDR1 SNHLY, CDR2 FYNNEI.

This clone was picked up one time. The rearrangement uses TRBV7-2 and TRBJ2-7; 7 positions agree with TRBD2. V shed 3 bases, J shed 0 bases, and the junction held 5 bases outside the gene matches. The CDR3 totals 15 residues. Germline CDR1 is SGHTA and CDR2 is FQGNSA. The CDR3: CASSLLADNSYEQYF. The CDR3, as DNA: TGTGCCAGCAGCTTGCTAGCGGATAACTCCTACGAGCAGTACTTC.

V gene TRBV2 combines with J gene TRBJ2-7, with 14 bases matching TRBD2. V gave up 7 bases and J gave up 6 bases; unmatched junction bases: 8. The CDR3 has 15 amino acids. CDR1 and CDR2 from the germline V gene are SNHLY and FYNNEI. Written as DNA, the CDR3 is TGTGCCAGCACCGGGACTAGCGGGAGTAATTCCGAGCAGTACTTC. Translation: CASTGTSGSNSEQYF.

This chain joins TRBV6-5 and TRBJ1-1; 7 nucleotides line up with TRBD1. Germline trimming cut 6 bases from V and 4 bases from J; bases unmatched to any gene: 8. CDR1 is MNHEY and CDR2 is SVGAGI in the germline V gene. This CDR3 comprises 14 residues. CDR3 DNA: TGTGCCAGCAGCCGACAGGGAGGTGGCACTGAAGCTTTCTTT. It encodes CASSRQGGGTEAFF.

The V call is TRBV28, the J call TRBJ1-5; a possible D gene is TRBD1 (6 bases). Trimming took off 8 bases at V and 4 bases at J, with 18 bases between the two ends. From germline, CDR1 is MDHEN and CDR2 SYDVKM. The CDR3 contains 15 residues. The CDR3 DNA is TGTGCCAGCTCGACAGGAGCCCCTCGAAATCAGCCCCAGCATTTT. It is translated as CASSTGAPRNQPQHF.

The CDR3 here is CASSLDRIGAPKPSNQPQHF. The CDR3 bases are TGTGCCAGCAGCTTAGATCGGATAGGGGCCCCCAAACCTAGCAATCAGCCCCAGCATTTT. The V gene is TRBV11-3, the J gene TRBJ1-5; D is possibly TRBD1 (5 bases). Germline V gene lookup returns CDR1 SGHNT and CDR2 YENEEA. V was clipped by 0 bases and J by 0 bases, with 21 bases between them. This CDR3 spans 20 amino acids.

The CDR3 nucleotides read TGTGCCAGCAGCTGGAGGGACAGAGTAATGAACACTGAAGCTTTCTTT. This encodes CASSWRDRVMNTEAFF. The chain employs TRBV5-6 and TRBJ1-1; the match to TRBD1 covers 7 bases. With 3 bases clipped from V and 0 bases from J, the junction kept 8 bases outside the gene matches. Germline V gene data show CDR1 as SGHDT and CDR2 as YYEEEE. This CDR3 has 16 amino acids.

The genes are TRBV19 and TRBJ2-7; 7 nucleotides match TRBD1. There are 14 residues in the CDR3. Germline lookup yields CDR1 LNHDA and CDR2 SQIVND (reference sequence). V trimming: 3 bases; J trimming: 2 bases; junction bases outside the gene matches: 4. In DNA form, the CDR3 reads TGTGCCAGTAGTATGGGGACAGCTACCTACGAGCAGTACTTC. Translating gives CASSMGTATYEQYF.

The J gene is TRBJ2-2, the V gene TRBV28; 7 bases agree with TRBD2. CDR1 is MDHEN and CDR2 is SYDVKM in the germline V gene. V lost 6 bases and J lost 3; bases outside the gene matches: 13. This CDR3 is built from 17 residues. The CDR3, as DNA: TGTGCCAGCAGAGAACCCCGGACTAGAGATTACACCGGGGAGCTGTTTTTT. As protein: CASREPRTRDYTGELFF. Full variable domain (outside the CDR3, taken from reference TRBV28 and TRBJ2-2): DVKVTQSSRYLVKRTGEKVFLECVQDMDHENMFWYRQDPGLGLRLIYFSYDVKMKEKGDIPEGYSVSREKKERFSLILESASTNQTSMYLCASREPRTRDYTGELFFGEGSRLTVL.

The V call is TRBV29-1, the J call TRBJ1-2, with a tentative D call TRBD1 (5 bases). Germline V gene lookup returns CDR1 SQVTM and CDR2 ANQGSEA. Trimming shortened V by 6 bases and J by 1 base, and 12 bases separated the two germline ends. This CDR3 comprises 13 residues. The CDR3 here is CSVADSLNYGYTF. For the CDR3, the DNA is TGCAGCGTAGCCGACAGTCTTAACTATGGCTACACCTTC.

This clone showed up just once. The gene calls are TRBV5-1 and TRBJ2-2, with TRBD2 matching over 9 bases. Germline lookup yields CDR1 SGHRS and CDR2 YFSETQ. The CDR3 runs to 16 residues. Trimming removed 1 base from V and 3 bases from J; junction bases left unmatched: 4. CDR3 bases: TGCGCCAGCAGCTTGTGGGCTAGCGGGGACACCGGGGAGCTGTTTTTT. As protein: CASSLWASGDTGELFF.